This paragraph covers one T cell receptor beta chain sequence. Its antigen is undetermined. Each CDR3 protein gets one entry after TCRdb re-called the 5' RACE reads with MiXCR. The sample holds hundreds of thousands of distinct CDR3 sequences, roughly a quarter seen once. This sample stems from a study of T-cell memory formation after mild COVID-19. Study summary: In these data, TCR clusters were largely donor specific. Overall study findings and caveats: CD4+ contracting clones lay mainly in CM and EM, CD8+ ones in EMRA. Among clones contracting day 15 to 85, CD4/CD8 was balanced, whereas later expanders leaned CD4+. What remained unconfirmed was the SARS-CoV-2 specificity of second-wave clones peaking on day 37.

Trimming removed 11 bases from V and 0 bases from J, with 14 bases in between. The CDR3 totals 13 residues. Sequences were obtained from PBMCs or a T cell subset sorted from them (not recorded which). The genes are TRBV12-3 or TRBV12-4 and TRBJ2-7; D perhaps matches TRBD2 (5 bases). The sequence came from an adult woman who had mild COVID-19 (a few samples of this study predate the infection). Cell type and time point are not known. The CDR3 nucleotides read TGTGCCGTCAGCGGCCGTGGCTCCTACGAGCAGTACTTC. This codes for CAVSGRGSYEQYF.